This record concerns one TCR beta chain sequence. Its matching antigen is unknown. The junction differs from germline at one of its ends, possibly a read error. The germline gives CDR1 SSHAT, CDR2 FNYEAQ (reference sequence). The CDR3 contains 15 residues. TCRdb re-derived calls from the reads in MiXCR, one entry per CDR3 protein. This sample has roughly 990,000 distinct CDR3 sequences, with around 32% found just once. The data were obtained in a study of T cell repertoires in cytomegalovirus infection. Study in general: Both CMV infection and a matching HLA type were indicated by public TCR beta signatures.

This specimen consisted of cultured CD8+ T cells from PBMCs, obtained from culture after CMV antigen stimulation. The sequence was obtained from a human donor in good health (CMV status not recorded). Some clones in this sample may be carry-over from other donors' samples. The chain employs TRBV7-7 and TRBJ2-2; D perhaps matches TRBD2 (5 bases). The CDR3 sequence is CASSPQAGEAGELFF. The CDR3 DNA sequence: TGTGCTAGCAGCCCTCAGGCGGGTGAGGCCGGGGAGCTGTTTTTT.